These 3 T cell receptor beta chains were sequenced from one sample in a study of Ad26.COV2.S vaccination and SARS-CoV-2 variants. The table came from immunoSEQ multiplex PCR; TCRdb's copy has only in-frame clones and leaves some out. The table lists over 110,000 clones, 70% to 90% of them singletons. The sequences come from peripheral blood, collected after recovery from COVID-19. These receptors were taken from a human donor who had recovered from COVID-19.

This clone came up a few times. This rearrangement joins TRBV5-1 to TRBJ2-7; no clear D. The CDR3 has 13 amino acids. Germline CDR1 SGHRS, CDR2 YFSETQ. V shed 0 bases and J shed 0 bases, with 4 bases lying between them. The CDR3 reads CASSLAGSYEQYF. CDR3 sequence (DNA): TGCGCCAGCAGCTTGGCCGGCTCCTACGAGCAGTACTTC.

This sequence joins TRBV11-2 and TRBJ2-7; 10 bases align to TRBD2. Unmatched junction bases numbered 1, after V lost 3 bases and J lost 2 bases. This CDR3 is built from 14 residues. CDR1 is SGHAT, CDR2 FQNNGV, per germline. CDR3 coding DNA: TGTGCCAGCAGCTTTGGGACTAGCGCCTACGAGCAGTACTTC. The encoded protein is CASSFGTSAYEQYF.

V is TRBV6-5 and J is TRBJ1-1; the D is unclear. The CDR3 contains 12 residues. Germline CDR1 MNHEY, CDR2 SVGAGI. V was trimmed by 5 bases and J by 6 bases, leaving 10 bases between them. DNA for the CDR3: TGTGCCAGCAGTCCGACGGGTGCTGAAGCTTTCTTT. It is translated as CASSPTGAEAFF.